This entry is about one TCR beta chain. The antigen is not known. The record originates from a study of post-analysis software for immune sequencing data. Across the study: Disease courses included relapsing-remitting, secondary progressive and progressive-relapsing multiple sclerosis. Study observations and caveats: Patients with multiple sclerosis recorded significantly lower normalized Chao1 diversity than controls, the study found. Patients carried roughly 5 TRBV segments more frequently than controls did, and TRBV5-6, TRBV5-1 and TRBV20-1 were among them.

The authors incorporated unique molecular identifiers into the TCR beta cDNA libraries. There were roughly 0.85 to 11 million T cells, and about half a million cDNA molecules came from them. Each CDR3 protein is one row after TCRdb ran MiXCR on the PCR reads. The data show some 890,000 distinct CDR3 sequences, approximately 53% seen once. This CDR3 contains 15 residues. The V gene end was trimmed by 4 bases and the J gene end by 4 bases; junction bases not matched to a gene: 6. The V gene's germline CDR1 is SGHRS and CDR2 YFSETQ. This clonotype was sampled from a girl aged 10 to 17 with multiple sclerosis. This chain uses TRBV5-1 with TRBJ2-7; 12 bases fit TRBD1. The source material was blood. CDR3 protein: CASSVGTGGLYEQYF. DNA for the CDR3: TGCGCCAGCAGCGTTGGGACAGGGGGCTTGTACGAGCAGTACTTC. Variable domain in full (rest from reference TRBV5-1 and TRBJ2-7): KAGVTQTPRYLIKTRGQQVTLSCSPISGHRSVSWYQQTPGQGLQFLFEYFSETQRNKGNFPGRFSGRQFSNSRSEMNVSTLELGDSALYLCASSVGTGGLYEQYFGPGTRLTVT.